These 18 T cell receptor beta chains share one sample of origin, sequenced in a study of T cells after posttransplantation cyclophosphamide. Only in-frame clones appear in the TCRdb table, and some are missing; sequencing was by immunoSEQ multiplex PCR. The sample includes fewer than 55,000 clones, approximately 94% of them seen just once. The sample taken for sequencing was PBMCs. The receptors were sampled from a woman aged 25-40 years in good health and a related stem cell transplant donor.

The rearrangement joins TRBV6-5 to TRBJ1-2, with 7 positions matching TRBD1. This CDR3 is built from 14 residues. Looked up from germline, CDR1 is MNHEY and CDR2 is SVGAGI. Trimming took 7 bases from V and 0 from J; bases not matched to a gene: 5. In DNA form, the CDR3 reads TGTGCCAGCATCGGGGGACAGACTAACTATGGCTACACCTTC. As protein: CASIGGQTNYGYTF.

V and J are TRBV5-1 and TRBJ1-1; D might be TRBD1 (6 bases). Trimming took off 5 bases at V and 7 bases at J, with 15 bases between the two ends. The CDR3 runs to 13 residues. In germline, CDR1 is SGHRS, CDR2 YFSETQ. In DNA form, the CDR3 reads TGCGCCAGCAGAAAGGACAGTACAAGTGAAGCTTTCTTT. Protein product: CASRKDSTSEAFF.

The gene calls are TRBV19 and TRBJ2-6; the D is unclear. The germline gives CDR1 LNHDA, CDR2 SQIVND (reference sequence). CDR3 size: 18 residues. V shed 3 bases and J shed 2 bases, with 17 bases lying between them. CDR3 sequence: CASSMPGLPFAGANVLTF. CDR3 coding DNA: TGTGCCAGTAGTATGCCGGGTCTACCTTTCGCTGGGGCCAACGTCCTGACTTTC.

This chain links TRBV7-9 with TRBJ2-3; D is perhaps TRBD2 (6 bases). CDR1 is SEHNR, CDR2 FQNEAQ, per germline (reference sequence). Trimming pared 1 base from V and 3 bases from J, leaving 14 bases between. The CDR3 covers 16 residues. The CDR3, as DNA: TGTGCCAGCAGCTTAGTGGGAGGAGGCCGGACAGATACGCAGTATTTT. It encodes CASSLVGGGRTDTQYF.

V is TRBV7-3 and J is TRBJ1-2; 8 bases are shared with TRBD1. The CDR3 has 15 residues. Germline V lookup: CDR1 SGHTA, CDR2 FQGTGA. V was clipped by 5 bases and J by 6 bases; unmatched bases: 11. CDR3 residues: CASSPGGQGIDGYTF. The CDR3 DNA reads as TGTGCCAGCAGCCCTGGCGGACAGGGAATTGATGGCTACACCTTC.

The CDR3: CASSLTGSLTPLHF. In DNA, the CDR3 is TGTGCCAGCAGCTTAACAGGAAGCTTAACACCCCTCCACTTT. The rearrangement uses TRBV7-2 and TRBJ1-6, with D perhaps TRBD1 (5 bases). Germline V gene sequence: CDR1 SGHTA, CDR2 FQGNSA. Trimming stripped 2 bases from V and 11 bases from J, with 13 bases between. The CDR3 is 14 residues long.

This clone has a single count. The chain combines TRBV29-1 with TRBJ1-1; 9 nucleotides match TRBD1. The CDR3 contains 13 residues. Germline CDR1 SQVTM, CDR2 ANQGSEA. Trimming took 7 bases from V and 2 from J; bases not matched to a gene: 5. Here the CDR3 reads CSGRQGGNTEAFF. DNA of the CDR3: TGCAGCGGCCGACAGGGGGGTAACACTGAAGCTTTCTTT.

The V gene is TRBV4-3, the J gene TRBJ1-5; 8 positions match TRBD1. The ends lost 3 bases at V and 5 bases at J; junction bases unmatched: 0. The CDR3 loop spans 13 amino acids. Germline V lookup: CDR1 LGHNA, CDR2 YSLEER. The CDR3 bases are TGCGCCAGCAGCCAGGACAGGGATCAGCCCCAGCATTTT. It specifies CASSQDRDQPQHF.

The chain links TRBV15 to TRBJ1-1, with a weak D call TRBD1 (6 bases). Germline V gene sequence: CDR1 LNHNV, CDR2 YYDKDF (reference sequence). The CDR3 runs 16 residues. The V and J ends lost 0 bases and 4 bases respectively, with 15 bases between them. The CDR3 reads CATSRDQQGGGTEAFF. The CDR3 DNA is TGTGCCACCAGCAGAGATCAACAGGGTGGGGGCACTGAAGCTTTCTTT.

The chain joins TRBV19 to TRBJ1-5, with D perhaps matching TRBD1 (5 bases). V was trimmed by 2 bases and J by 9 bases, leaving 11 bases between them. Germline CDR1 reads LNHDA; CDR2 reads SQIVND (reference sequence). The CDR3 totals 13 residues. The CDR3 loop is CASSIQGPTPQHF. The CDR3 DNA sequence: TGTGCCAGTAGTATACAGGGCCCCACGCCCCAGCATTTT. Supplemented by reference TRBV19 and TRBJ1-5, the full variable domain reads DGGITQSPKYLFRKEGQNVTLSCEQNLNHDAMYWYRQDPGQGLRLIYYSQIVNDFQKGDIAEGYSVSREKKESFPLTVTSAQKNPTAFYLCASSIQGPTPQHFGDGTRLSIL.

The chain combines TRBV29-1 with TRBJ2-5, with TRBD1 identical over 8 bases. Germline V gives CDR1 SQVTM, CDR2 ANQGSEA. Trimming cost V 5 bases and J 3 bases; bases outside gene matches: 2. This CDR3 spans 12 amino acids. The CDR3 loop reads CSVRTGKETQYF. CDR3 DNA: TGCAGCGTTCGGACAGGGAAAGAGACCCAGTACTTC. The full variable domain, rest sourced from reference TRBV29-1 and TRBJ2-5, is SAVISQKPSRDICQRGTSLTIQCQVDSQVTMMFWYRQQPGQSLTLIATANQGSEATYESGFVIDKFPISRPNLTFSTLTVSNMSPEDSSIYLCSVRTGKETQYFGPGTRLLVL.

J is TRBJ2-7 and V is TRBV20-1, with TRBD1 matching 7 bases. Per the germline V gene, CDR1 is DFQATT and CDR2 is SNEGSKA (reference sequence). The CDR3 has 11 amino acids. V lost 3 bases, J lost 5 bases, and 1 base stayed unmatched. DNA for the CDR3: TGCAGTGCTAGTGACAGGGACGAGCAGTACTTC. Protein: CSASDRDEQYF.

J is TRBJ1-4 and V is TRBV7-2; D gene unclear. The germline V gene encodes CDR1 SGHTA and CDR2 FQGNSA. Trimming removed 5 bases from V and 8 bases from J, with 15 bases in between. The CDR3 spans 14 residues. CDR3 sequence (DNA): TGTGCCAGCAGCCGAAGCCGTAGCGGAGAAAAACTGTTTTTT. Residues: CASSRSRSGEKLFF.

The genes are TRBV5-6 and TRBJ1-1; TRBD1 aligns across 7 bases. This CDR3 has 17 residues. Germline CDR1 and CDR2: SGHDT and YYEEEE. V shed 4 bases and J 0 bases; nucleotides not matched to a gene: 12. Written as DNA, the CDR3 is TGTGCCAGCAGCCCCCGCCGACAGGGATGGGTGAACACTGAAGCTTTCTTT. Amino acids: CASSPRRQGWVNTEAFF. The whole variable domain, filled in from reference TRBV5-6 and TRBJ1-1, reads DAGVTQSPTHLIKTRGQQVTLRCSPKSGHDTVSWYQQALGQGPQFIFQYYEEEERQRGNFPDRFSGHQFPNYSSELNVNALLLGDSALYLCASSPRRQGWVNTEAFFGQGTRLTVV.

J is TRBJ2-7 and V is TRBV11-1, with D maybe TRBD2 (5 bases). The germline V and J ends were trimmed by 0 bases and 3 bases, with 12 bases remaining between them. Germline CDR1 SGHAT, CDR2 FQDESV (reference sequence). The CDR3 sequence is 15 residues long. The CDR3 region is CASSLAPVAGYEQYF. The CDR3 DNA follows: TGTGCCAGCAGCTTAGCGCCAGTCGCGGGCTACGAGCAGTACTTC.

This chain links TRBV7-2 with TRBJ1-2, with a weak D call TRBD1 (5 bases). Germline V lookup: CDR1 SGHTA, CDR2 FQGNSA. Between the trimmed V and J ends, which lost 5 bases and 8 bases, there was a span of 15 bases. CDR3 length: 13 residues. The CDR3 is CASSTPQGGGYTF. The CDR3 nucleotides are TGTGCCAGCAGCACTCCCCAGGGAGGCGGCTACACCTTC.

The chain uses TRBV14 and TRBJ2-3, with 7 bases fitting TRBD2. V shed 4 bases and J 1 base; nucleotides not matched to a gene: 11. Germline values: CDR1 SGHDN, CDR2 FVKESK. This CDR3 spans 17 amino acids. The CDR3, as DNA: TGTGCCAGCAGCCGGGATGGACTAGTGGAGGGCACAGATACGCAGTATTTT. Translated: CASSRDGLVEGTDTQYF.

This clone was counted a single time. The rearrangement links TRBV11-2 to TRBJ2-7, with a tentative D call TRBD2 (5 bases). Trimming pared 5 bases from V and 3 bases from J, leaving 14 bases between. The germline CDR1 and CDR2 sequences are SGHAT and FQNNGV. This CDR3 spans 14 amino acids. The CDR3 spells CASSLRTHDYEQYF. Written as DNA, the CDR3 is TGTGCCAGCAGCCTCAGGACTCACGACTACGAGCAGTACTTC.